Given below is one TCR beta chain in context. What it binds is unknown. TCRdb keeps only in-frame clones here, not all; method: immunoSEQ multiplex PCR. The data contain roughly 80,000 clones, around 90% of them seen just once; the ten biggest clones take up 4% to 5.5%. The CDR3 covers 11 residues. V gave up 8 bases and J gave up 3 bases, with 7 bases separating them. The germline CDR1 and CDR2 sequences are PRHDT and FYEKMQ (reference sequence). The data stem from a study of resident and recirculating memory T cells in vitiligo. Whole-study results and caveats: Non-conserved TCRs across sites and patients suggested distinct clones per lesion.

The rearrangement joins TRBV13 to TRBJ1-1; D is uncertain. The receptor was isolated from a male donor with vitiligo. The sequenced material came from blood. CDR3 in DNA: TGTGCCAGCTATCGGGACACTGAAGCTTTCTTT. It encodes CASYRDTEAFF.